A single sample gave rise to the 30 T cell receptor beta chains below, sequenced in a study of shared clonotypes between healthy human individuals. Some clones are missing from TCRdb's copy, which holds only in-frame ones; the method was immunoSEQ multiplex PCR. The repertoire holds under 2.5 million clones, with 85% to 95% as singletons. The sequencing sample was made of naive CD4+ T cells from PBMCs. As for subset: CD45RA+ positively selected. The origin of the receptors is a man between 18 and 29 years old in good health. Some clones in this sample may be carry-over from other donors' samples.

As to this clone: Distinct nucleotide sequences in the sample also encode this CDR3. The rearrangement links TRBV6-1 to TRBJ2-6; 7 bases line up with TRBD2. CDR1 and CDR2 from the germline V gene are MNHNS and SASEGT. Trimming removed 6 bases from V and 1 base from J; junction bases left unmatched: 3. This CDR3 spans 15 amino acids. For the CDR3, the DNA is TGTGCCAGCAGCGGGGGAGGGTCTGGGGCCAACGTCCTGACTTTC. Its protein product is CASSGGGSGANVLTF.

Of note for this clone: Other DNA sequences in the sample encode the same CDR3. The chain carries TRBV15 and TRBJ2-1; D gene uncertain. Trimming removed 3 bases at V and 1 base at J, with 1 base between. CDR1 is LNHNV, CDR2 YYDKDF, per germline (reference sequence). The CDR3 covers 12 residues. The DNA of the CDR3 is TGTGCCACCAGCAGGTCCTACAATGAGCAGTTCTTC. Its translation: CATSRSYNEQFF.

This chain uses TRBV4-2 with TRBJ1-4; D is unresolved. CDR1 and CDR2 from the germline V gene are LGHNA and YNFKEQ. There are 15 residues in the CDR3. Trimming shortened V by 0 bases and J by 8 bases, and 13 bases separated the two germline ends. DNA for the CDR3: TGTGCCAGCAGCCAAGAGGCAGCACTGAACGAAAAACTGTTTTTT. This translates into CASSQEAALNEKLFF.

This clone showed up just a few times. The chain couples TRBV10-3 to TRBJ2-6, with 7 bases fitting TRBD1. This CDR3 has 16 amino acids. With 2 bases clipped from V and 2 bases from J, the junction kept 3 bases outside the gene matches. From germline, CDR1 is ENHRY and CDR2 SYGVKD. The CDR3 sequence: CAISEPTGAGANVLTF. CDR3 in DNA: TGTGCCATCAGTGAGCCTACAGGGGCTGGGGCCAACGTCCTGACTTTC.

The V and J genes are TRBV6-5 and TRBJ1-5; no reliable D call. The CDR3 totals 15 residues. V lost 6 bases and J 2 bases, leaving 14 bases between the germline ends. Germline CDR1 and CDR2: MNHEY and SVGAGI. CDR3 sequence (DNA): TGTGCCAGCAGCCGCCAAGGAGTGGGCAATCAGCCCCAGCATTTT. This codes for CASSRQGVGNQPQHF.

The chain carries TRBV6-1 and TRBJ2-5; the D call may be TRBD1 or TRBD2 (5 bases each). CDR1 and CDR2 (germline): MNHNS, SASEGT. Trimming took off 2 bases at V and 5 bases at J, with 12 bases between the two ends. CDR3 size: 14 residues. The CDR3 here is CASSELRGLETQYF. The CDR3 coding sequence is TGTGCCAGCAGTGAATTGAGGGGCTTGGAGACCCAGTACTTC.

The rearrangement joins TRBV5-4 to TRBJ1-2; a possible D gene is TRBD1 (5 bases). This CDR3 has 12 residues. Trimming stripped 4 bases from V and 4 bases from J, with 8 bases between. Germline V lookup: CDR1 SGHNT, CDR2 YYREEE (reference sequence). The DNA for the CDR3 is TGTGCCAGCAGCGCGGACATCTATGGCTACACCTTC. Translation: CASSADIYGYTF.

The V and J genes are TRBV6-6 and TRBJ2-1, with 8 bases matching TRBD2. The CDR3 runs to 15 residues. V dropped 6 bases and J dropped 6; count of bases not matched to a gene: 10. Germline assignment: CDR1 MNHNY and CDR2 SVGAGI (reference sequence). The CDR3, as DNA: TGTGCCAGCAGATCCGAGCGGGAGATGGGCAATGAGCAGTTCTTC. Encoded protein: CASRSEREMGNEQFF.

As regards this clone: Distinct nucleotide sequences in the sample also encode this CDR3. This chain connects TRBV7-9 to TRBJ1-1; perhaps TRBD1 as D (6 bases). V shed 4 bases and J shed 3 bases, with 9 bases lying between them. The CDR3 contains 13 residues. The germline V gene encodes CDR1 SEHNR and CDR2 FQNEAQ (reference sequence). This CDR3 is CASSSQGDTEAFF. In nucleotides, the CDR3 is TGTGCCAGCAGCTCACAGGGAGACACTGAAGCTTTCTTT.

About this clone: The sample carries other DNA sequences with the same CDR3. The genes are TRBV7-3 and TRBJ2-1; a possible D gene is TRBD2 (5 bases). V shed 5 bases and J shed 0 bases, with 11 bases lying between them. The CDR3 is made up of 15 amino acids. Germline V gene sequence: CDR1 SGHTA, CDR2 FQGTGA. The CDR3 bases are TGTGCCAGCAGCCCCGGACTCCTCTCCTACAATGAGCAGTTCTTC. It is translated as CASSPGLLSYNEQFF.

This clone was recorded a few times. V is TRBV27 and J is TRBJ1-5; possibly TRBD1 for D (5 bases). From germline, CDR1 is MNHEY and CDR2 SMNVEV (reference sequence). The germline V and J ends were trimmed by 6 bases and 3 bases, with 18 bases remaining between them. CDR3 length equals 16 residues. CDR3 nucleotides: TGTGCCAGCAGCCTGGGGGGGGAGTCCCTCAATCAGCCCCAGCATTTT. Encoded protein: CASSLGGESLNQPQHF.

The gene calls are TRBV19 and TRBJ2-2, with D perhaps TRBD2 (5 bases). CDR1 is LNHDA and CDR2 is SQIVND in the germline V gene (reference sequence). The CDR3 extends over 14 amino acids. Between the trimmed V and J ends, which lost 5 bases and 7 bases, there was a span of 14 bases. CDR3 bases: TGTGCCAGTAGTCCGGACCCAGGACTCGGGGAGCTGTTTTTT. This codes for CASSPDPGLGELFF.

Points on this clone: Additional DNA sequences in this sample encode the identical CDR3. The chain has TRBV6-5 and TRBJ2-7, with TRBD1 matching 9 bases. J was trimmed by 0 bases and V by 0 bases; bases with no gene match: 3. This CDR3 contains 16 residues. From germline, CDR1 is MNHEY and CDR2 SVGAGI. CDR3 sequence: CASSYSGTGSSYEQYF. CDR3 bases: TGTGCCAGCAGTTACTCCGGGACAGGGAGCTCCTACGAGCAGTACTTC.

The count of this clone is one. The chain recombines TRBV29-1 with TRBJ2-3; 11 nucleotides match TRBD2. The V gene end was trimmed by 1 base and the J gene end by 5 bases; junction bases not matched to a gene: 20. Germline CDR1 reads SQVTM; CDR2 reads ANQGSEA. This CDR3 spans 20 amino acids. The CDR3 reads CSVEAGQLAGAPPRRDTQYF. CDR3 nucleotide sequence: TGCAGCGTTGAAGCGGGGCAACTAGCGGGAGCCCCTCCCAGGAGAGATACGCAGTATTTT.

V is TRBV2 and J is TRBJ1-2; D unresolved. From germline, CDR1 is SNHLY and CDR2 FYNNEI. This CDR3 contains 13 residues. Trimming left V 7 bases short and J 5 bases short, with 14 bases between. CDR3: CASTRQARYGYTF. The CDR3 DNA reads TGTGCCAGCACTCGGCAGGCGCGGTATGGCTACACCTTC.

This chain joins TRBV7-9 and TRBJ1-1; TRBD1 matches 8 bases. Germline V gene lookup returns CDR1 SEHNR and CDR2 FQNEAQ (reference sequence). The length of the CDR3 is 14 residues. With 5 bases clipped from V and 5 bases from J, the junction kept 7 bases outside the gene matches. DNA of the CDR3: TGTGCCAGCAGCAGGGGACAGGTGTGGACTGAAGCTTTCTTT. This gives the protein CASSRGQVWTEAFF.

This chain uses TRBV11-2 with TRBJ2-1; D perhaps matches TRBD2 (5 bases). Germline V lookup: CDR1 SGHAT, CDR2 FQNNGV. With 1 base removed from V and 2 bases from J, the gap between germline ends came to 21 bases. The CDR3 spans 19 residues. The DNA of the CDR3 is TGTGCCAGCAGCTTAGGTTCAGGTCGGAGGCGGCGAACCTACAATGAGCAGTTCTTC. This gives the protein CASSLGSGRRRRTYNEQFF.

This chain uses TRBV5-4 with TRBJ1-1, with TRBD1 matching over 9 bases. CDR3 length equals 16 residues. V dropped 1 base and J dropped 1; count of bases not matched to a gene: 5. Germline V gives CDR1 SGHNT, CDR2 YYREEE (reference sequence). Here the CDR3 reads CASSLTGGKGNTEAFF. The CDR3 region has the DNA TGTGCCAGCAGCTTGACAGGGGGCAAGGGGAACACTGAAGCTTTCTTT. The whole variable domain, remainder taken from reference TRBV5-4 and TRBJ1-1, is ETGVTQSPTHLIKTRGQQVTLRCSSQSGHNTVSWYQQALGQGPQFIFQYYREEENGRGNFPPRFSGLQFPNYSSELNVNALELDDSALYLCASSLTGGKGNTEAFFGQGTRLTVV.

The CDR3 DNA reads as TGCAGCGTTGTGGTGATGAGGCAGCCCCAGCATTTT. It encodes CSVVVMRQPQHF. The chain combines TRBV29-1 with TRBJ1-5; D gene ambiguous. Germline V gene sequence: CDR1 SQVTM, CDR2 ANQGSEA. Between the trimmed V and J ends, which lost 4 bases and 7 bases, there was a span of 11 bases. CDR3 size: 12 residues.

The genes are TRBV5-4 and TRBJ2-7, with D perhaps matching TRBD1 or TRBD2 (6 bases each). Germline assignment: CDR1 SGHNT and CDR2 YYREEE (reference sequence). The CDR3 consists of 14 residues. Trimming cost V 1 base and J 4 bases, with 12 bases left between them. CDR3 sequence reads: CASSLRGGRYEQYF. The CDR3 DNA sequence: TGTGCCAGCAGCTTGCGAGGGGGGAGGTACGAGCAGTACTTC.

This rearrangement joins TRBV4-1 to TRBJ2-7; 9 nucleotides match TRBD2. Germline CDR1 and CDR2: MGHRA and YSYEKL. The trim removed 1 base at V and 0 bases at J, leaving 7 bases unmatched. The CDR3 covers 17 residues. For the CDR3, the DNA is TGCGCCAGCAGCCAAGGGTGGCTAGCGGGAATCTCCTACGAGCAGTACTTC. Translation: CASSQGWLAGISYEQYF.

To note about this clone: Other DNA sequences within the sample encode an identical CDR3. The CDR3 sequence: CASSGQGAGNTIYF. The CDR3 DNA reads as TGTGCCAGCAGTGGACAGGGGGCTGGAAACACCATATATTTT. The chain couples TRBV2 to TRBJ1-3; 9 nucleotides agree with TRBD1. The trim removed 4 bases at V and 2 bases at J, leaving 0 bases unmatched. The CDR3 extends over 14 amino acids. In germline, CDR1 is SNHLY, CDR2 FYNNEI.

V usage is TRBV6-5 and J usage is TRBJ2-7, with TRBD2 matching over 8 bases. CDR3 length: 11 residues. Per germline, CDR1 MNHEY and CDR2 SVGAGI. V shed 6 bases and J 6 bases; nucleotides not matched to a gene: 1. The CDR3 is CASRTSAEQYF. The CDR3 DNA reads TGTGCCAGCAGGACTAGCGCCGAGCAGTACTTC.

The chain is built from TRBV7-3 and TRBJ2-6; no clear D gene. The V gene lost 6 bases and the J gene lost 0 bases, with 3 bases spanning the gap. The CDR3 runs to 13 residues. CDR1 SGHTA and CDR2 FQGTGA come from the germline V gene. The chain's CDR3 is CASRASGANVLTF. The CDR3 DNA is TGTGCCAGCAGGGCCTCTGGGGCCAACGTCCTGACTTTC.

Worth noting for this clone: This sample includes further DNA sequences coding for the same CDR3. The rearrangement links TRBV18 to TRBJ1-2, with unresolved D. The CDR3 totals 13 residues. Germline loops: CDR1 KGHSH, CDR2 LQKENI. The V end lost 2 bases, the J end lost 1 base, and 5 bases lay between the germline ends. CDR3 coding DNA: TGTGCCAGCTCACCAGACCGTAACTATGGCTACACCTTC. This gives the protein CASSPDRNYGYTF. Looking up the rest from reference TRBV18 and TRBJ1-2 gives the full variable domain: NAGVMQNPRHLVRRRGQEARLRCSPMKGHSHVYWYRQLPEEGLKFMVYLQKENIIDESGMPKERFSAEFPKEGPSILRIQQVVRGDSAAYFCASSPDRNYGYTFGSGTRLTVV.

The chain is built from TRBV7-2 and TRBJ2-7, with TRBD1 matching over 7 bases. The CDR3 contains 13 residues. J was trimmed by 4 bases and V by 5 bases; bases with no gene match: 5. Germline V gene sequence: CDR1 SGHTA, CDR2 FQGNSA. CDR3 in amino acids: CASSKDRRYEQYF. CDR3 DNA: TGTGCCAGCAGCAAGGACAGGAGGTACGAGCAGTACTTC.

This clone has only a few counts. The rearrangement uses TRBV25-1 and TRBJ1-5; maybe TRBD1 (5 bases). Trimming took 3 bases from V and 5 from J, leaving 17 bases between them. Germline lookup yields CDR1 MGHDK and CDR2 SYGVNS. This CDR3 region has 16 residues. This CDR3 is CASSDPGRVAYQPQHF. In nucleotides, the CDR3 is TGTGCCAGCAGTGACCCGGGGCGGGTCGCCTATCAGCCCCAGCATTTT.

The chain couples TRBV7-9 to TRBJ2-1, with 9 bases identical to TRBD2. The CDR3 runs 16 residues. Germline loops: CDR1 SEHNR, CDR2 FQNEAQ (reference sequence). V lost 3 bases to trimming and J lost 8 bases; unmatched junction nucleotides: 11. The CDR3 DNA reads as TGTGCCAGCAGCTTCCCTAGCGGGAAAGCCGGGGATGAGCAGTTCTTC. This sequence encodes CASSFPSGKAGDEQFF.

The chain links TRBV10-3 to TRBJ2-1; 9 bases match TRBD1. The CDR3 sequence is 13 residues long. The V gene's germline CDR1 is ENHRY and CDR2 SYGVKD. Losses at the gene ends were 4 bases for V and 6 bases for J; bases not matched to a gene: 1. This chain's CDR3 is CAISGGQGNEQFF. The CDR3 nucleotides are TGTGCCATCAGTGGGGGACAGGGCAATGAGCAGTTCTTC.

This rearrangement joins TRBV6-1 to TRBJ1-5; possible D gene TRBD1, 5 bases. The CDR3 is 13 residues long. The V gene's germline CDR1 is MNHNS and CDR2 SASEGT. Trimming took 1 base from V and 13 from J, leaving 14 bases between them. In DNA, the CDR3 is TGTGCCAGCAGTGAAGGCCTACAGGCCCATCAGCATTTT. Translation: CASSEGLQAHQHF.